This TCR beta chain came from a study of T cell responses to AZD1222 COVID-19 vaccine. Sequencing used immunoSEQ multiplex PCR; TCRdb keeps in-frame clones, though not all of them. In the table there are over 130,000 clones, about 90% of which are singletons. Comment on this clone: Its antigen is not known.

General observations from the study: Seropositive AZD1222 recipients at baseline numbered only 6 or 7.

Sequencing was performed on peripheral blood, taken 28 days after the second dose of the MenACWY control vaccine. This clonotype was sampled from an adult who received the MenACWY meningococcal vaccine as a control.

CDR3: CASSIGRGYNEQFF. The DNA for the CDR3 is TGTGCCAGTAGTATAGGTAGAGGGTACAATGAGCAGTTCTTC. The chain links TRBV19 to TRBJ2-1, with D perhaps matching TRBD2 (5 bases). Germline values: CDR1 LNHDA, CDR2 SQIVND (reference sequence). This CDR3 region has 14 residues. Between the trimmed V and J ends, which lost 1 base and 4 bases, there was a span of 8 bases.